The source of this TCR beta chain is a study of blood T cell repertoires in COVID-19. The overall study: The samples span acute and convalescent COVID-19 from the United States, Italy and Spain. In each case, the material was cDNA or gDNA derived from T cells, B-cell-depleted T cells, or PBMCs.

This clone was found once. Trimming pared 2 bases from V and 1 base from J, leaving 5 bases between. There are 13 residues in the CDR3. Germline CDR1 and CDR2: LNHDA and SQIVND (reference sequence). Authors' methods: Estimates of nucleated cell counts were drawn from the amplification of reference gene primers. Produced via immunoSEQ multiplex PCR; TCRdb's table is partial and in-frame only. V, J and clone size derive from that table, while D and trimming were established from the DNA sequence. The data show about 140,000 clones, with approximately 80% seen just once and around 8.5% held by the top ten.

The sequence derives from a human donor in a cohort sampled during active COVID-19. The chain combines TRBV19 with TRBJ1-1, with D unclear. The sample comprised peripheral blood. CDR3 sequence reads: CASSISGNTEAFF. The CDR3 nucleotides read TGTGCCAGTAGTATATCGGGGAACACTGAAGCTTTCTTT.